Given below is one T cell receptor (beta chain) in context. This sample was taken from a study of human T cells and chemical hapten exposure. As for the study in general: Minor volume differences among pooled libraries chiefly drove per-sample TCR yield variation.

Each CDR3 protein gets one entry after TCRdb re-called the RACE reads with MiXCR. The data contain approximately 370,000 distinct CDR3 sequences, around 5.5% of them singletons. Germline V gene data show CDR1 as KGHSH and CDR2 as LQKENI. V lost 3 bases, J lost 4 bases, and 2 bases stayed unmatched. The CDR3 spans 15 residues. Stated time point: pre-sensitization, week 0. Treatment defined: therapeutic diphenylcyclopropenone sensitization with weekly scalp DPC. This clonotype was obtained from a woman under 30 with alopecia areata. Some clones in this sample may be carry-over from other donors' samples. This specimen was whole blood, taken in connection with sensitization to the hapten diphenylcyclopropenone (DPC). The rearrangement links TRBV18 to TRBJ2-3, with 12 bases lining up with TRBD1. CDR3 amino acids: CASSPRDRGPDTQYF. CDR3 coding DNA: TGTGCCAGCTCACCCCGGGACAGGGGGCCAGATACGCAGTATTTT.